What follows are 4 T cell receptor beta chains derived from one specimen sequenced in a study of CD4 T cells in relation to SARS-CoV-2 and coronaviruses. Unexposed donor CD4+ T cells date from 2011-2018, before the COVID-19 pandemic. CD4+ T cells were isolated from the cells after around 9 days of culture. The assay was immunoSEQ multiplex PCR, and TCRdb's table has in-frame clones only and misses some. The table lists roughly 25,000 clones, roughly 76% of them singletons. These receptors' targets are unknown. The material sequenced was CD4+ T cells from PBMCs, cultured in vitro. The receptors shown here come from a human donor in good health.

The gene calls are TRBV5-1 and TRBJ1-2; D unresolved. Germline V gene sequence: CDR1 SGHRS, CDR2 YFSETQ. The V end was cut by 5 bases, the J end by 1 base, with 18 bases between. This CDR3 has 16 residues. The CDR3 sequence: CASSGRGANINYGYTF. CDR3 coding DNA: TGCGCCAGCAGTGGTCGCGGCGCGAACATTAACTATGGCTACACCTTC.

V gene TRBV18 combines with J gene TRBJ2-1; TRBD2 aligns across 7 bases. The CDR3 spans 14 residues. With 2 bases clipped from V and 8 bases from J, the junction kept 6 bases outside the gene matches. The germline CDR1 and CDR2 sequences are KGHSH and LQKENI. The CDR3 DNA reads as TGTGCCAGCTCACCAACTAGCGAAAACGATGAGCAGTTCTTC. It translates to CASSPTSENDEQFF.

The chain is built from TRBV9 and TRBJ2-2; 7 bases are shared with TRBD2. Per germline, CDR1 SGDLS and CDR2 YYNGEE. The V segment lost 4 bases and the J segment 7 bases; nucleotides outside the gene matches: 10. The CDR3 totals 15 residues. Here the CDR3 reads CASSPTAGVIGELFF. CDR3 coding DNA: TGTGCCAGCAGCCCGACGGCGGGAGTGATCGGGGAGCTGTTTTTT.

This chain uses TRBV19 with TRBJ2-5, with a weak D call TRBD2 (6 bases). The CDR3 sequence is 15 residues long. Germline-derived CDR1 and CDR2 are LNHDA and SQIVND (reference sequence). Trimming cost V 5 bases and J 0 bases, with 13 bases left between them. The CDR3 loop is CASSPGGQYQETQYF. As DNA, the CDR3 is TGTGCCAGTAGTCCAGGAGGGCAGTACCAAGAGACCCAGTACTTC.